The 24 T cell receptor beta chains reported below all come from one sample, sequenced in a study of cytomegalovirus exposure and HLA in healthy donors. In the PCR, 60 Vbeta and 13 Jbeta primers were used. Some clones are missing from TCRdb's copy, which holds only in-frame ones; the method was immunoSEQ multiplex PCR. This table holds 180,000 or so clones, around 80% found once. The sequenced sample consisted of PBMCs. Source of these receptors: a girl between 10 and 17 years old in good health and CMV-seropositive.

This chain links TRBV6-1 with TRBJ1-2; D gene unclear. V lost 1 base, J lost 3 bases, and 24 bases lay in between. The germline CDR1 and CDR2 sequences are MNHNS and SASEGT. The CDR3 sequence is 19 residues long. This chain's CDR3 is CASSEVPQYVWLKDYGYTF. The CDR3 region has the DNA TGTGCCAGCAGTGAAGTTCCGCAGTACGTCTGGTTGAAAGACTATGGCTACACCTTC.

The chain couples TRBV2 to TRBJ2-3; 7 bases match TRBD2. CDR3 size: 16 residues. The germline gives CDR1 SNHLY, CDR2 FYNNEI. V lost 1 base to trimming and J lost 6 bases; unmatched junction nucleotides: 10. The CDR3 is CASSEVTSSHRDTQYF. Written as DNA, the CDR3 is TGTGCCAGCAGTGAAGTGACTAGCTCCCACCGGGATACGCAGTATTTT.

The J gene is TRBJ1-5, the V gene TRBV2; D is perhaps TRBD1 (5 bases). The CDR3 is 16 amino acids. The germline V gene encodes CDR1 SNHLY and CDR2 FYNNEI. Trimming shortened V by 4 bases and J by 5 bases, and 18 bases separated the two germline ends. The CDR3 DNA sequence: TGTGCCAGCAGTGTGGCAGGGCAGGGCTCTTATCAGCCCCAGCATTTT. Translation: CASSVAGQGSYQPQHF.

V usage is TRBV2 and J usage is TRBJ1-5, with D unclear. V was shortened by 2 bases and J by 5 bases, with 10 bases between the two germline ends. This CDR3 is 14 amino acids long. CDR1 is SNHLY and CDR2 is FYNNEI in the germline V gene. In DNA, the CDR3 is TGTGCCAGCAGTGAAATGGGTGGAGATCAGCCCCAGCATTTT. Translating gives CASSEMGGDQPQHF.

The chain carries TRBV30 and TRBJ2-1; TRBD1 agrees at 7 bases. The CDR3 extends over 16 amino acids. The ends lost 4 bases at V and 0 bases at J; junction bases unmatched: 9. CDR1 and CDR2 (germline): GTSNPN, SVGIG (reference sequence). CDR3 DNA: TGTGCCTGGAAAGTGAGGCGACAGGGCTCCTACAATGAGCAGTTCTTC. Amino acid sequence: CAWKVRRQGSYNEQFF.

The rearrangement links TRBV11-2 to TRBJ2-2; no definite D call. Germline CDR1 and CDR2: SGHAT and FQNNGV. Trimming took off 6 bases at V and 5 bases at J, with 16 bases between the two ends. This CDR3 contains 15 residues. The CDR3 bases are TGTGCCAGCAGTTTACGACTCAGACGGACCGGGGAGCTGTTTTTT. Amino acid sequence: CASSLRLRRTGELFF.

The rearrangement links TRBV6-5 to TRBJ2-2, with 7 bases identical to TRBD1. Germline CDR1 MNHEY, CDR2 SVGAGI. Germline trimming cut 2 bases from V and 1 base from J; bases unmatched to any gene: 4. The CDR3 length is 16 residues. The CDR3 region is CASSYPGTENTGELFF. Written as DNA, the CDR3 is TGTGCCAGCAGTTACCCTGGGACAGAGAACACCGGGGAGCTGTTTTTT.

This rearrangement joins TRBV27 to TRBJ2-7; no clear D. Deletions cut 3 bases from V and 3 bases from J, with 9 bases between. Germline V CDR1 and CDR2: MNHEY, SMNVEV (reference sequence). This CDR3 is built from 13 residues. In DNA, the CDR3 is TGTGCCAGCAGTTTCCGCGGAAACTACGAGCAGTACTTC. As protein: CASSFRGNYEQYF.

The gene calls are TRBV4-2 and TRBJ2-7; the match to TRBD2 covers 9 bases. Losses at the gene ends were 0 bases for V and 5 bases for J; bases not matched to a gene: 8. The CDR3 has 16 amino acids. Germline CDR1 and CDR2: LGHNA and YNFKEQ. Here the CDR3 reads CASSQDRGREGDEQYF. CDR3 DNA sequence: TGTGCCAGCAGCCAAGATCGCGGGCGGGAGGGGGACGAGCAGTACTTC.

This chain connects TRBV7-2 to TRBJ1-1; D remains ambiguous. The CDR3 runs 15 residues. The V and J ends lost 0 bases and 0 bases respectively, with 8 bases between them. The V gene's germline CDR1 is SGHTA and CDR2 FQGNSA. The CDR3 region has the DNA TGTGCCAGCAGCTTAGCGAGAGCACTGAACACTGAAGCTTTCTTT. This codes for CASSLARALNTEAFF. Full variable domain (missing parts from reference TRBV7-2 and TRBJ1-1): GAGVSQSPSNKVTEKGKDVELRCDPISGHTALYWYRQSLGQGLEFLIYFQGNSAPDKSGLPSDRFSAERTGGSVSTLTIQRTQQEDSAVYLCASSLARALNTEAFFGQGTRLTVV.

The chain couples TRBV7-2 to TRBJ2-1, with TRBD2 matching 10 bases. The V gene end was trimmed by 4 bases and the J gene end by 4 bases; junction bases not matched to a gene: 16. In germline, CDR1 is SGHTA, CDR2 FQGNSA. CDR3 size: 19 residues. In nucleotides, the CDR3 is TGTGCCAGCAGCTCTAGCGCCCACCCGGGACTAGCGTCTTACAATGAGCAGTTCTTC. As protein: CASSSSAHPGLASYNEQFF.

The chain links TRBV4-3 to TRBJ2-1, with a possible D match to TRBD2 (6 bases). Germline CDR1 is LGHNA and CDR2 is YSLEER. This CDR3 has 17 residues. Trimming took off 0 bases at V and 3 bases at J, with 15 bases between the two ends. The CDR3 loop is CASSQELGGKVYNEQFF. The CDR3 DNA sequence: TGCGCCAGCAGCCAAGAGTTGGGCGGGAAGGTCTACAATGAGCAGTTCTTC.

This clone was picked up one time. CDR3 DNA: TGTGCCAGCAGCTTAAAACAGGGGGCGGACTATGGCTACACCTTC. It yields the protein CASSLKQGADYGYTF. This chain links TRBV7-2 with TRBJ1-2, with 9 bases fitting TRBD1. The CDR3 is made up of 15 amino acids. The junction had 4 bases not matched to a gene; V was cut back by 2 bases and J by 3 bases. Germline values: CDR1 SGHTA, CDR2 FQGNSA.

The chain's CDR3 is CASSTGTGGWGAKNIQYF. The CDR3 DNA reads as TGTGCCAGTAGTACAGGGACAGGGGGATGGGGAGCCAAAAACATTCAGTACTTC. The V call is TRBV19, the J call TRBJ2-4; 11 nucleotides align to TRBD1. Germline V gene sequence: CDR1 LNHDA, CDR2 SQIVND (reference sequence). The CDR3 totals 18 residues. J was trimmed by 0 bases and V by 4 bases; bases with no gene match: 8.

This rearrangement joins TRBV4-1 to TRBJ2-2, with TRBD2 as a possible D gene (7 bases). This CDR3 is built from 16 residues. CDR1 MGHRA and CDR2 YSYEKL come from the germline V gene. V lost 1 base and J 2 bases, leaving 11 bases between the germline ends. This chain's CDR3 is CASSQAGEGNTGELFF. The CDR3 DNA is TGCGCCAGCAGCCAAGCAGGGGAGGGTAACACCGGGGAGCTGTTTTTT.

The chain recombines TRBV6-6 with TRBJ1-5, with D unresolved. Germline V gene lookup returns CDR1 MNHNY and CDR2 SVGAGI (reference sequence). CDR3 length equals 13 residues. Deletions cut 7 bases from V and 4 bases from J, with 11 bases between. For the CDR3, the DNA is TGTGCCAGCACCCCCGTTTTGAATCAGCCCCAGCATTTT. Protein product: CASTPVLNQPQHF.

The chain has TRBV20-1 and TRBJ2-7; D is perhaps TRBD2 (6 bases). Trimming pared 6 bases from V and 4 bases from J, leaving 10 bases between. Germline CDR1 is DFQATT and CDR2 is SNEGSKA (reference sequence). CDR3 length: 11 amino acids. Here the CDR3 reads CSAGDFYEQYF. CDR3 in DNA: TGCAGTGCAGGGGACTTTTACGAGCAGTACTTC.

The rearrangement joins TRBV5-4 to TRBJ2-6; weak D call: TRBD2 (6 bases). The CDR3 is made up of 16 amino acids. Germline CDR1 is SGHNT and CDR2 is YYREEE (reference sequence). Trimming took 2 bases from V and 4 from J, leaving 13 bases between them. Here the CDR3 DNA reads TGTGCCAGCAGCTTCCCCCAGGCGGGGGGGGCCAACGTCCTGACTTTC. Its translation is CASSFPQAGGANVLTF.

V is TRBV6-1 and J is TRBJ2-2, with 9 bases matching TRBD2. Germline values: CDR1 MNHNS, CDR2 SASEGT. The CDR3 length is 15 residues. With 4 bases clipped from V and 5 bases from J, the junction kept 5 bases outside the gene matches. This CDR3 reads CASSGAGGWTGELFF. For the CDR3, the DNA is TGTGCCAGCAGTGGAGCGGGAGGTTGGACCGGGGAGCTGTTTTTT.

This chain joins TRBV5-1 and TRBJ1-2; 7 bases are shared with TRBD1. Germline CDR1 SGHRS, CDR2 YFSETQ. The V and J ends lost 4 bases and 2 bases, in that order; junction bases with no gene match: 11. CDR3 size: 16 residues. The DNA for the CDR3 is TGCGCCAGCAGCCCTATGCCGGACAGGAGAAACTATGGCTACACCTTC. Its translation is CASSPMPDRRNYGYTF.

This clone showed up just once. The genes are TRBV5-4 and TRBJ1-1, with 9 positions matching TRBD1. The V segment lost 4 bases and the J segment 2 bases; nucleotides outside the gene matches: 6. Germline V CDR1 and CDR2: SGHNT, YYREEE (reference sequence). The CDR3 is 15 residues long. This chain's CDR3 is CASSLQTGGNTEAFF. In DNA, the CDR3 is TGTGCCAGCAGCCTACAGACAGGGGGTAACACTGAAGCTTTCTTT.

This clone appeared a few times. The rearrangement links TRBV6-1 to TRBJ1-4; tentative D call: TRBD1 (5 bases). The V and J ends lost 7 bases and 7 bases respectively, with 19 bases between them. The CDR3 loop spans 15 amino acids. Per the germline V gene, CDR1 is MNHNS and CDR2 is SASEGT. The CDR3 protein is CASKGPLSEGEKLFF. The CDR3 nucleotides read TGTGCCAGCAAGGGGCCCCTTTCGGAGGGTGAAAAACTGTTTTTT.

The chain links TRBV6-4 to TRBJ1-6; 9 nucleotides match TRBD1. V gave up 3 bases and J gave up 7 bases; unmatched junction bases: 4. CDR3 size: 15 residues. CDR1 is MRHNA and CDR2 is SNTAGT in the germline V gene. Here the CDR3 DNA reads TGTGCCAGCAGTGATACAGGGGGCGGCAATTCACCCCTCCACTTT. This sequence encodes CASSDTGGGNSPLHF.

This clone was seen a few times. This chain connects TRBV6-5 to TRBJ2-7; a possible D gene is TRBD2 (7 bases). V shed 4 bases and J shed 3 bases, with 16 bases lying between them. Per germline, CDR1 MNHEY and CDR2 SVGAGI. This CDR3 is 15 amino acids long. In DNA form, the CDR3 reads TGTGCCAGCAGTTCCCAGGGGCGGGGGAACTACGAGCAGTACTTC. Translation: CASSSQGRGNYEQYF.